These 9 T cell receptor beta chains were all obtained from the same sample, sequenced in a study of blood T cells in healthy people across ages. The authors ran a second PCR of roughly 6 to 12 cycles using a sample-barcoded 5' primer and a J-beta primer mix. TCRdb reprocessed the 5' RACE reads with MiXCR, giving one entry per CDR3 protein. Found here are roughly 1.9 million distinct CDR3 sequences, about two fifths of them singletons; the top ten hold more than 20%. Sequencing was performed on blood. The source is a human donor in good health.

This CDR3 reads CSALDRVAGYTF. CDR3 in DNA: TGCAGTGCCCTAGACAGGGTGGCAGGCTACACCTTC. The chain employs TRBV20-1 and TRBJ1-2; 7 nucleotides agree with TRBD1. The V segment lost 6 bases and the J segment 8 bases; nucleotides outside the gene matches: 9. The CDR3 length is 12 residues. Germline V gives CDR1 DFQATT, CDR2 SNEGSKA (reference sequence).

The CDR3 DNA is TGTGCCAGCAGTGAGGCGCGTTCGGGACACAATGAGCAGTACTTC. Translation: CASSEARSGHNEQYF. The V and J genes are TRBV6-4 and TRBJ2-7, with D possibly being TRBD1 (6 bases). Germline-derived CDR1 and CDR2 are MRHNA and SNTAGT. V shed 3 bases and J shed 7 bases, with 19 bases lying between them. This CDR3 has 15 residues.

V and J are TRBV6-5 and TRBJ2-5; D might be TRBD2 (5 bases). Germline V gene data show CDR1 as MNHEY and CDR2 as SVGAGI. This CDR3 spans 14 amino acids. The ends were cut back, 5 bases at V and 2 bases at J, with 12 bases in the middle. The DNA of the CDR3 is TGTGCCAGCAGTCCCCAGCGGACTCAAGAGACCCAGTACTTC. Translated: CASSPQRTQETQYF.

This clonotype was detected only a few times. The CDR3 coding sequence is TGTGCCAGCAGTTTTGGGCTCTTGATGGGGGGACCAGATACGCAGTATTTT. This gives the protein CASSFGLLMGGPDTQYF. V is TRBV12-3 or TRBV12-4 and J is TRBJ2-3; possibly TRBD2 for D (6 bases). The CDR3 contains 17 residues. V dropped 3 bases and J dropped 4 bases, with 20 bases sitting between them.

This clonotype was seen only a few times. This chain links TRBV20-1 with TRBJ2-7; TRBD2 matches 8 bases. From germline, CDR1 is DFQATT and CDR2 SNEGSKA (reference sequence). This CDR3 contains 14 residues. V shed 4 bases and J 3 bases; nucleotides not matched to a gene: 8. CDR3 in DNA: TGCAGTGCTAAGGTATATGGGACTAGCTACGAGCAGTACTTC. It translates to CSAKVYGTSYEQYF.

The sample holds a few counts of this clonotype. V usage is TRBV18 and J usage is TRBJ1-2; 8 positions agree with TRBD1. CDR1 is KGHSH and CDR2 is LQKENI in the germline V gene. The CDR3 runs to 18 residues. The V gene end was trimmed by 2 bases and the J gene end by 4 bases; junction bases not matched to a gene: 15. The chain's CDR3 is CASSPEWAGGEVRYGYTF. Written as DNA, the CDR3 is TGTGCCAGCTCACCAGAATGGGCAGGGGGCGAAGTTCGCTATGGCTACACCTTC.

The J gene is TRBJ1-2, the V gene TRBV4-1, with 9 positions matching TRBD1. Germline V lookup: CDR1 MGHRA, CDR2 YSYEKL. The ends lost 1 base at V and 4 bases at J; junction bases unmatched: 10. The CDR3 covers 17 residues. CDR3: CASSQGPGQGRGYGYTF. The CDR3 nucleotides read TGCGCCAGCAGCCAAGGCCCCGGACAGGGGAGGGGCTATGGCTACACCTTC.

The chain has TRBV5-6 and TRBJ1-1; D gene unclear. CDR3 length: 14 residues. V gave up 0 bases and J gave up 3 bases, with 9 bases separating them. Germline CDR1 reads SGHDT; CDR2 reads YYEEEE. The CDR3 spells CASSLVYRDTEAFF. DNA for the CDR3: TGTGCCAGCAGCTTGGTTTACCGAGACACTGAAGCTTTCTTT.

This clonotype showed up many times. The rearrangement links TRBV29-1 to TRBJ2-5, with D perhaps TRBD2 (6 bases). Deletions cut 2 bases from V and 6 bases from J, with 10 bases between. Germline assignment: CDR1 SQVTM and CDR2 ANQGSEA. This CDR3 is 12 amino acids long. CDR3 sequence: CSVEIGGKTQYF. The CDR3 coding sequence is TGCAGCGTTGAAATCGGGGGAAAGACCCAGTACTTC. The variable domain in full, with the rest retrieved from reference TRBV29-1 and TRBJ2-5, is SAVISQKPSRDICQRGTSLTIQCQVDSQVTMMFWYRQQPGQSLTLIATANQGSEATYESGFVIDKFPISRPNLTFSTLTVSNMSPEDSSIYLCSVEIGGKTQYFGPGTRLLVL.